This T cell receptor beta chain came from a study of blood T cell repertoires in COVID-19. Clones were read by immunoSEQ multiplex PCR, and TCRdb kept only the in-frame ones, dropping some. The sample yields 200,000 to 250,000 clones, 90% seen once. The V gene lost 6 bases and the J gene lost 4 bases, with 16 bases spanning the gap. From germline, CDR1 is MNHEY and CDR2 SVGAGI. The CDR3 is made up of 14 amino acids. Cohort allocation depended upon clinical history that participants reported. V is TRBV6-5 and J is TRBJ2-7, with D hard to call. The receptor was isolated from a young man who had been exposed to COVID-19. The source material was PBMCs or T cells enriched from blood (not recorded which). CDR3 amino acids: CASSTARHSYEQYF. CDR3 bases: TGTGCCAGCAGCACCGCCAGGCATTCTTACGAGCAGTACTTC.